Detailed here is one TCR beta chain. Its antigen is not known. This sample was taken from a study of cytomegalovirus exposure and HLA in healthy donors. Study results and limitations: The classifier reportedly diagnosed cytomegalovirus status with high specificity and sensitivity. Researchers reported in a later analysis that a missense DCLRE1C variant was tied to TCR beta V- and J-gene trimming.

CDR3 length equals 13 residues. CDR1 and CDR2 (germline): MNHEY, SVGAGI. V lost 6 bases and J 6 bases, leaving 11 bases between the germline ends. Primers for the PCR totalled 60 Vbeta and 13 Jbeta. The assay was immunoSEQ multiplex PCR, and TCRdb's table has in-frame clones only and misses some. The clone table shows roughly 35,000 clones, with the ten largest holding 3.4%. The clonotype was recovered from a woman in her forties in good health and CMV-seropositive. V gene TRBV6-5 combines with J gene TRBJ2-2; no definite D call. The sequencing sample was made of PBMCs. The CDR3 loop reads CASRPVAAGELFF. The CDR3 DNA follows: TGTGCCAGCAGGCCCGTGGCTGCCGGGGAGCTGTTTTTT.